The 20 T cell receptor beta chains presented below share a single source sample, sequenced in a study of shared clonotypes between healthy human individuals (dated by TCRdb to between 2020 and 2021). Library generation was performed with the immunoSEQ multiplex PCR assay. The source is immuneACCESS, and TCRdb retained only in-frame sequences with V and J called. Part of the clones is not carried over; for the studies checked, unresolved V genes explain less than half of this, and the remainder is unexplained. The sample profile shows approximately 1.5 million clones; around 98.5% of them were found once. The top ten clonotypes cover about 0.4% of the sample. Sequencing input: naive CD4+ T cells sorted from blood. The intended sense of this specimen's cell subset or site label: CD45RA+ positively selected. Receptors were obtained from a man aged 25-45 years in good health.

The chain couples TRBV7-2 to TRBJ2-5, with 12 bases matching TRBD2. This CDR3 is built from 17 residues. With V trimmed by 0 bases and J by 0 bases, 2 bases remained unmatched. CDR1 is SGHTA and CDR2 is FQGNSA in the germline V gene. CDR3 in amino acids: CASSLALAGGYQETQYF. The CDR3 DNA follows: TGTGCCAGCAGCTTAGCCCTAGCGGGAGGGTACCAAGAGACCCAGTACTTC.

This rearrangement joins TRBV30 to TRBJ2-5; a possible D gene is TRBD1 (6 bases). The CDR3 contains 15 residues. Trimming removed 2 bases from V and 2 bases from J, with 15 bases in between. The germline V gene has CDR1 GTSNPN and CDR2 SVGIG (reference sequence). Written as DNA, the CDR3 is TGTGCCTGGAGTAGACCAGGGGTTTGGCAAGAGACCCAGTACTTC. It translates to CAWSRPGVWQETQYF.

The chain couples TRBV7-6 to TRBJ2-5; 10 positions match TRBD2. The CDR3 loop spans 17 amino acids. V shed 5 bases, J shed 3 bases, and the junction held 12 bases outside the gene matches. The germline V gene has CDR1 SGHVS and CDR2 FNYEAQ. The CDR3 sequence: CASSAPLGLALKETQYF. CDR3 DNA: TGTGCCAGCAGCGCCCCCCTGGGACTAGCGCTAAAAGAGACCCAGTACTTC.

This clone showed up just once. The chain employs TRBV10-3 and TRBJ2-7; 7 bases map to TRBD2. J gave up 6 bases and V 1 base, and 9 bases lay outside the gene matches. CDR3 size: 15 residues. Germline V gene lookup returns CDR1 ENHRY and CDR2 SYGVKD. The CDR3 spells CAISELAGDSGEQYF. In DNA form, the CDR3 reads TGTGCCATCAGTGAGTTGGCGGGAGATTCGGGCGAGCAGTACTTC.

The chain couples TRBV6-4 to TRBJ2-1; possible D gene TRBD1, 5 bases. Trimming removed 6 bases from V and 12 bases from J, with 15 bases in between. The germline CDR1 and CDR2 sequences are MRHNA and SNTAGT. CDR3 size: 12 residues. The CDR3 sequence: CASRDERGWQFF. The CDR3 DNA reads TGTGCCAGCAGGGATGAAAGGGGATGGCAGTTCTTC.

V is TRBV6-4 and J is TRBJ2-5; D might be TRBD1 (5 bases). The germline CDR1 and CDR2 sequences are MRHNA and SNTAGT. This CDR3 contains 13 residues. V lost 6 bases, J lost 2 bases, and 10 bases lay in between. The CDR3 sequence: CASRIQGQETQYF. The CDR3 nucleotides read TGTGCCAGCAGGATCCAGGGACAAGAGACCCAGTACTTC.

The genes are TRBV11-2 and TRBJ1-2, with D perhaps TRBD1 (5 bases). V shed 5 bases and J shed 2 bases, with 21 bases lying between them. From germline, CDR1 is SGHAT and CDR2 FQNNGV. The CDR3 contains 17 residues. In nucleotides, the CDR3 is TGTGCCAGCAGCCCTAGCCCCTCTGACAGAAGCAACTATGGCTACACCTTC. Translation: CASSPSPSDRSNYGYTF.

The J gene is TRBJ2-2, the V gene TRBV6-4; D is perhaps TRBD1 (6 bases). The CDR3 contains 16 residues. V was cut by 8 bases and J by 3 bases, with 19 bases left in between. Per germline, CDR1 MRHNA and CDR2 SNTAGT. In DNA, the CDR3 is TGTGCCAGCCGTCCGAGAGAGAACAGGGACACCGGGGAGCTGTTTTTT. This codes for CASRPRENRDTGELFF.

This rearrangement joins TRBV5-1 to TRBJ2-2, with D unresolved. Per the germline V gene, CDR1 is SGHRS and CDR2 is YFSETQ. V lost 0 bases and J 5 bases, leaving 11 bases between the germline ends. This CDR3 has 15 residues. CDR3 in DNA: TGCGCCAGCAGCTTGGGCAGTAGTTCTACCGGGGAGCTGTTTTTT. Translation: CASSLGSSSTGELFF.

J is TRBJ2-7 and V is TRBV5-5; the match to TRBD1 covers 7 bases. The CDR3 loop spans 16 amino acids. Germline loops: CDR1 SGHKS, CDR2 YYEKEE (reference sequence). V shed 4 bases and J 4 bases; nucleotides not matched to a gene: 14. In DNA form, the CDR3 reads TGTGCCAGCAGCCTACTTAACAGGGGATACCTTTACGAGCAGTACTTC. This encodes CASSLLNRGYLYEQYF.

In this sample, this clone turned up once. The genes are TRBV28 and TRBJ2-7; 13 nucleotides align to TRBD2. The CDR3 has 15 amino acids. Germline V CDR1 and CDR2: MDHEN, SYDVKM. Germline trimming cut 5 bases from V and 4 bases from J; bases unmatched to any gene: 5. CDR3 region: CASSTGTSGEYEQYF. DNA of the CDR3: TGTGCCAGCAGTACCGGGACTAGCGGGGAATACGAGCAGTACTTC. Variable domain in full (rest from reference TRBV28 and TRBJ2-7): DVKVTQSSRYLVKRTGEKVFLECVQDMDHENMFWYRQDPGLGLRLIYFSYDVKMKEKGDIPEGYSVSREKKERFSLILESASTNQTSMYLCASSTGTSGEYEQYFGPGTRLTVT.

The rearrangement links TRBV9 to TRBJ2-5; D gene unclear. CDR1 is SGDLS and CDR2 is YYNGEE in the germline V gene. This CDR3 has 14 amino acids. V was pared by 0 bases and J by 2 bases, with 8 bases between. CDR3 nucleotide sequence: TGTGCCAGCAGCGTAGGGGTCCAGCAAGAGACCCAGTACTTC. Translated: CASSVGVQQETQYF.

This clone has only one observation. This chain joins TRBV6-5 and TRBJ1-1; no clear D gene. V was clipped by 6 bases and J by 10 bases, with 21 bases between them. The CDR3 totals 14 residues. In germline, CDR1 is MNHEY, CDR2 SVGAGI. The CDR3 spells CASSPRGSLFGAFF. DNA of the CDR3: TGTGCCAGCAGCCCTCGGGGTAGCCTGTTTGGAGCTTTCTTT.

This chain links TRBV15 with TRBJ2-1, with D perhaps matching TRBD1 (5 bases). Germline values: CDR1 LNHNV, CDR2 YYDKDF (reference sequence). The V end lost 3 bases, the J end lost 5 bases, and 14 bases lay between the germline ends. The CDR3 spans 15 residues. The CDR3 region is CATSRVIDSNNEQFF. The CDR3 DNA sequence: TGTGCCACCAGCAGGGTAATAGACAGTAACAATGAGCAGTTCTTC.

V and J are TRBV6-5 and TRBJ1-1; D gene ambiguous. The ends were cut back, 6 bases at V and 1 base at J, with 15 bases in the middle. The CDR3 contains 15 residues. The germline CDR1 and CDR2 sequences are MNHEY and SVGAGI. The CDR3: CASRPGRRGNTEAFF. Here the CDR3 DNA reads TGTGCCAGCAGACCCGGACGTCGGGGGAACACTGAAGCTTTCTTT.

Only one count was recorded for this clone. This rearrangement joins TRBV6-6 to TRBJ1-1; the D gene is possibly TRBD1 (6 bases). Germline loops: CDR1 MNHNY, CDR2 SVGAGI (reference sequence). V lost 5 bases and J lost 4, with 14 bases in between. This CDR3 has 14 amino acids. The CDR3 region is CASSPTRGVTEAFF. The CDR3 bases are TGTGCCAGCAGTCCCACCAGGGGCGTCACTGAAGCTTTCTTT.

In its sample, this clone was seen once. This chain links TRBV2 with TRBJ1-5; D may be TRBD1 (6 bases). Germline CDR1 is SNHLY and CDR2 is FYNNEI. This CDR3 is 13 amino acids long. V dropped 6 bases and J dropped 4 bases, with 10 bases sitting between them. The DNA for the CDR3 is TGTGCCAGCAGCTCTACAGGGAATCAGCCCCAGCATTTT. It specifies CASSSTGNQPQHF. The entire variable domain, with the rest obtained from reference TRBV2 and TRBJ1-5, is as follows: EPEVTQTPSHQVTQMGQEVILRCVPISNHLYFYWYRQILGQKVEFLVSFYNNEISEKSEIFDDQFSVERPDGSNFTLKIRSTKLEDSAMYFCASSSTGNQPQHFGDGTRLSIL.

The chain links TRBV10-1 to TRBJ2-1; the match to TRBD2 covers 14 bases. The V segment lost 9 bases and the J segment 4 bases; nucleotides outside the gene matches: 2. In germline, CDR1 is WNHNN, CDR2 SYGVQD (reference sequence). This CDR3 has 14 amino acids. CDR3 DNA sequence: TGCGCCAGGGGACTAGCGGGGGCATACAATGAGCAGTTCTTC. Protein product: CARGLAGAYNEQFF.

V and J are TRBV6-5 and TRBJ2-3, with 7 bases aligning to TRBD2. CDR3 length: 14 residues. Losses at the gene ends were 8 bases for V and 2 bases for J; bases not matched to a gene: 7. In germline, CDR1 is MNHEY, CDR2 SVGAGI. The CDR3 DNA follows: TGTGCCAGCGCGGCGGGAGTTAACACAGATACGCAGTATTTT. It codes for CASAAGVNTDTQYF.

The CDR3 sequence: CASSPLHREPLGYTF. The CDR3 DNA follows: TGTGCCAGCTCACCTTTGCACCGGGAACCCCTTGGCTACACCTTC. The chain has TRBV18 and TRBJ1-2; D is unresolved. Trimming cost V 3 bases and J 7 bases, with 18 bases left between them. The germline gives CDR1 KGHSH, CDR2 LQKENI. The CDR3 length is 15 residues.